This entry is about one T cell receptor beta chain. Its antigen is unknown. RNA was extracted from bulk tissue without any cell sorting. The sample is drawn from a study of tumor and adjacent non-tumor tissue in lung cancer. Study as a whole: The cohort had 12 to 13 adenocarcinoma, a couple of squamous cell and 1 small cell patients. On average, productive TCRbeta reads reached about 4.17 million per sample.

The library came from three nested PCR rounds adapted from ARM-PCR protocols. MiXCR, applied by TCRdb to the multiplex PCR reads, yields one record per CDR3 protein. This sample has approximately 120,000 distinct CDR3 sequences, with approximately 82% found just once. Between the trimmed V and J ends, which lost 8 bases and 0 bases, there was a span of 11 bases. Germline V gene data show CDR1 as SNHLY and CDR2 as FYNNEI. This CDR3 has 13 amino acids. Study-wide points: Top 100 clones took a larger repertoire share in normal lung.

The receptor comes from a woman aged 55-69 years with non-small cell lung cancer. The V call is TRBV2, the J call TRBJ2-7, with a tentative D call TRBD1 (6 bases). Material for sequencing was lung tumor tissue. CDR3 residues: CASRLDSSYEQYF. CDR3 coding DNA: TGTGCCAGCCGACTGGACAGCTCCTACGAGCAGTACTTC.